The 5 T cell receptor beta chains presented below share a single source sample, sequenced in a study of blood T cell repertoires in COVID-19. This table comes from immunoSEQ multiplex PCR, and its TCRdb copy is limited to in-frame clones, with some not included. The table records hundreds of thousands of clones, around nine tenths of them present only once. Sequences were obtained from peripheral blood. These receptors were obtained from a man older than 75 with acute or convalescent COVID-19.

The rearrangement joins TRBV15 to TRBJ1-2; 8 bases are shared with TRBD1. Looked up from germline, CDR1 is LNHNV and CDR2 is YYDKDF (reference sequence). This CDR3 is 15 amino acids long. V was pared by 0 bases and J by 6 bases, with 6 bases of the junction left unmatched. CDR3 loop: CATSRDRYRGNGYTF. CDR3 sequence (DNA): TGTGCCACCAGCAGAGATCGGTACAGGGGGAATGGCTACACCTTC.

This rearrangement joins TRBV28 to TRBJ1-2; D is unresolved. CDR1 and CDR2 from the germline V gene are MDHEN and SYDVKM. There are 10 residues in the CDR3. Trimming removed 8 bases from V and 8 bases from J, with 9 bases in between. Here the CDR3 DNA reads TGTGCCAGCTATGAGAGCGGCTACACCTTC. This gives the protein CASYESGYTF.

The chain recombines TRBV6-2 or TRBV6-3 with TRBJ1-1; D is perhaps TRBD1 (6 bases). From germline, CDR1 is MNHEY and CDR2 SVGEGT. The CDR3 totals 15 residues. Trimming left V 5 bases short and J 1 base short, with 14 bases between. This CDR3 reads CASSTPLQGNTEAFF. The CDR3 region has the DNA TGTGCCAGCAGTACCCCCTTACAGGGGAACACTGAAGCTTTCTTT.

The chain combines TRBV11-2 with TRBJ1-1; 9 bases line up with TRBD1. Germline lookup yields CDR1 SGHAT and CDR2 FQNNGV. CDR3 size: 14 residues. With V trimmed by 6 bases and J by 0 bases, 2 bases remained unmatched. CDR3 loop: CASRGQGLNTEAFF. The DNA for the CDR3 is TGTGCCAGCAGAGGACAGGGGTTGAACACTGAAGCTTTCTTT.

The V call is TRBV29-1, the J call TRBJ1-2; the D is unclear. Germline V CDR1 and CDR2: SQVTM, ANQGSEA. This CDR3 has 10 amino acids. Trimming stripped 3 bases from V and 8 bases from J, with 7 bases between. The DNA for the CDR3 is TGCAGCGTTGATAACGGGGGCTACACCTTC. Translated: CSVDNGGYTF. Drawing the rest from reference TRBV29-1 and TRBJ1-2, the complete variable domain is SAVISQKPSRDICQRGTSLTIQCQVDSQVTMMFWYRQQPGQSLTLIATANQGSEATYESGFVIDKFPISRPNLTFSTLTVSNMSPEDSSIYLCSVDNGGYTFGSGTRLTVV.